These T cell receptor beta chains were read from a single sample in a study of CD8 T cells in ankylosing spondylitis. One entry per CDR3 protein, called by TCRdb with MiXCR from the 5' RACE reads. The data show about 340,000 distinct CDR3 sequences, under 15% seen once. Sequenced sample: blood, either unsorted or a sorted T cell fraction (not recorded which). The receptors stem from a male donor with ankylosing spondylitis or in good health (not recorded which). Both conserved end residues are part of each CDR3. D genes are given only for firm matches. Rows may omit the clone size; those that give it use once, few, many or a size class.

CDR3: CASRRDSYGYTF
DNA: TGTGCCAGTAGACGGGACAGCTATGGCTACACCTTC
D: TRBD1
J: TRBJ1-2
length: 12
size: few
V: TRBV7-2

CDR3: CASSRGTSGQGNEQFF
DNA: TGCGCCAGCAGCCGGGGGACTAGCGGTCAAGGAAATGAGCAGTTCTTC
D: TRBD2
J: TRBJ2-1
length: 16
size: .
V: TRBV5-1

CDR3: CASSLSGGGRNEQFF
DNA: TGTGCCAGCAGCCTATCGGGGGGCGGTCGTAATGAGCAGTTCTTC
D: .
J: TRBJ2-1
length: 15
size: .
V: TRBV3-1

CDR3: CATSRDRFVSLAGEETQYF
DNA: TGTGCCACCAGCAGAGATAGGTTCGTTTCGCTAGCGGGGGAAGAGACCCAGTACTTC
D: TRBD2
J: TRBJ2-5
length: 19
size: few
V: TRBV15

CDR3: CASSLVDRIDAGELFF
DNA: TGCGCCAGCAGCTTGGTGGACCGAATAGACGCCGGGGAGCTGTTTTTT
D: .
J: TRBJ2-2
length: 16
size: .
V: TRBV5-1

CDR3: CASSESGMETQYF
DNA: TGCGCCAGCAGTGAGTCGGGGATGGAGACCCAGTACTTC
D: .
J: TRBJ2-5
length: 13
size: few
V: TRBV10-1

CDR3: CSAKLASGSTDTQYF
DNA: TGCAGTGCTAAGCTAGCTAGCGGTAGCACAGATACGCAGTATTTT
D: TRBD2
J: TRBJ2-3
length: 15
size: .
V: TRBV20-1

CDR3: CSSDKTGTEQETQYF
DNA: TGCAGCTCAGATAAGACCGGGACAGAACAAGAGACCCAGTACTTC
D: TRBD1
J: TRBJ2-5
length: 15
size: .
V: TRBV29-1

CDR3: CASSDISPSGEITGELFF
DNA: TGCGCCAGCAGTGATATCTCCCCTAGCGGGGAGATCACCGGGGAGCTGTTTTTT
D: TRBD2
J: TRBJ2-2
length: 18
size: .
V: TRBV10-2

CDR3: CASSPSRSGELFF
DNA: TGTGCCAGCTCACCCTCCCGGTCCGGGGAGCTGTTTTTT
D: .
J: TRBJ2-2
length: 13
size: many
V: TRBV18

CDR3: CASLRDREDQPQHF
DNA: TGTGCCAGCCTCCGGGACAGGGAGGATCAGCCCCAGCATTTT
D: TRBD1
J: TRBJ1-5
length: 14
size: few
V: TRBV12-3/TRBV12-4

CDR3: CSGTGDYGYTF
DNA: TGCAGCGGTACAGGGGACTATGGCTACACCTTC
D: TRBD1
J: TRBJ1-2
length: 11
size: many
V: TRBV29-1

CDR3: CASSEASGTGLWNEQYF
DNA: TGTGCCAGCAGTGAAGCAAGCGGGACAGGCCTTTGGAACGAGCAGTACTTC
D: .
J: TRBJ2-7
length: 17
size: .
V: TRBV6-1

CDR3: CASRPGGIMNTEAFF
DNA: TGTGCCAGCAGGCCGGGGGGGATAATGAACACTGAAGCTTTCTTT
D: .
J: TRBJ1-1
length: 15
size: few
V: TRBV12-3/TRBV12-4

CDR3: CSAPSGGGVRNEQFF
DNA: TGCAGTGCGCCCTCCGGGGGGGGAGTAAGAAATGAGCAGTTCTTC
D: TRBD2
J: TRBJ2-1
length: 15
size: few
V: TRBV20-1

CDR3: CASSLVGVDRHEQFF
DNA: TGCGCCAGCAGCTTGGTCGGTGTGGACCGGCATGAGCAGTTCTTC
D: .
J: TRBJ2-1
length: 15
size: few
V: TRBV5-1

CDR3: CASSPDPGTGTYGYTF
DNA: TGTGCCAGCAGCCCGGACCCCGGGACAGGGACCTATGGCTACACCTTC
D: TRBD1
J: TRBJ1-2
length: 16
size: .
V: TRBV11-2

CDR3: CASSPGTGINQPQHF
DNA: TGTGCCAGCAGTCCCGGGACGGGTATAAATCAGCCCCAGCATTTT
D: .
J: TRBJ1-5
length: 15
size: few
V: TRBV27

CDR3: CASSLDRDFYEQYF
DNA: TGTGCCAGCAGCTTGGACCGGGACTTCTACGAGCAGTACTTC
D: .
J: TRBJ2-7
length: 14
size: few
V: TRBV5-4

CDR3: CSASKGGQETQYF
DNA: TGCAGTGCTAGTAAGGGGGGCCAAGAGACCCAGTACTTC
D: .
J: TRBJ2-5
length: 13
size: .
V: TRBV20-1

CDR3: CASSLSTSSYEQYF
DNA: TGTGCCAGCTCCCTCTCCACTTCGAGTTACGAGCAGTACTTC
D: .
J: TRBJ2-7
length: 14
size: .
V: TRBV18

CDR3: CASSLPRTYTSAQFF
DNA: TGTGCCAGCAGTTTACCCCGCACATACACTAGTGCGCAGTTCTTC
D: .
J: TRBJ2-1
length: 15
size: many
V: TRBV12-3/TRBV12-4

CDR3: CSAALPGNYGYTF
DNA: TGCAGTGCTGCCCTGCCCGGGAACTATGGCTACACCTTC
D: .
J: TRBJ1-2
length: 13
size: .
V: TRBV20-1

CDR3: CASSPNGRRETQYF
DNA: TGTGCCAGCAGCCCCAATGGGAGGAGAGAGACCCAGTACTTC
D: .
J: TRBJ2-5
length: 14
size: many
V: TRBV12-3/TRBV12-4

CDR3: CASSLFVGNEKLFF
DNA: TGCGCCAGCAGCTTGTTCGTCGGCAATGAAAAACTGTTTTTT
D: .
J: TRBJ1-4
length: 14
size: many
V: TRBV5-1

CDR3: CASSAGGRSNTGELFF
DNA: TGTGCCAGCAGTGCCGGCGGCCGATCGAACACCGGGGAGCTGTTTTTT
D: .
J: TRBJ2-2
length: 16
size: many
V: TRBV12-3/TRBV12-4

CDR3: CASTLGRYGYTF
DNA: TGTGCCAGCACCCTGGGACGGTATGGCTACACCTTC
D: .
J: TRBJ1-2
length: 12
size: .
V: TRBV2

CDR3: CASSQDLRSTVYEQYF
DNA: TGTGCCAGCAGCCAAGATCTCAGGAGCACCGTCTACGAGCAGTACTTC
D: .
J: TRBJ2-7
length: 16
size: .
V: TRBV3-1

CDR3: CASSLASNQPQHF
DNA: TGTGCCAGCAGTTTAGCCTCAAATCAGCCCCAGCATTTT
D: .
J: TRBJ1-5
length: 13
size: many
V: TRBV12-3/TRBV12-4

CDR3: CASSPGTASYEQYF
DNA: TGTGCCAGCAGTCCCGGGACAGCATCCTACGAGCAGTACTTC
D: TRBD1
J: TRBJ2-7
length: 14
size: many
V: TRBV12-3/TRBV12-4

CDR3: CASSQPRETQYNEQFF
DNA: TGTGCCAGCAGCCAACCTAGGGAGACACAGTACAATGAGCAGTTCTTC
D: .
J: TRBJ2-1
length: 16
size: .
V: TRBV4-2

CDR3: CASSLSQGIGEQYF
DNA: TGTGCCAGCAGCTTGAGTCAGGGAATCGGAGAGCAGTACTTC
D: .
J: TRBJ2-7
length: 14
size: few
V: TRBV5-5

CDR3: CSANGLAYEQYF
DNA: TGCAGTGCTAACGGACTAGCTTACGAGCAGTACTTC
D: TRBD2
J: TRBJ2-7
length: 12
size: few
V: TRBV20-1

CDR3: CASSSAGDEQYF
DNA: TGTGCCAGCAGCTCTGCAGGGGACGAGCAGTACTTC
D: .
J: TRBJ2-7
length: 12
size: .
V: TRBV7-9

CDR3: CASSKQETSGYNEQFF
DNA: TGTGCCAGCTCCAAACAGGAGACTAGCGGCTACAATGAGCAGTTCTTC
D: TRBD2
J: TRBJ2-1
length: 16
size: .
V: TRBV3-1

CDR3: CASSLNSLDRGTGELFF
DNA: TGCGCCAGCAGCTTGAACTCTTTGGACAGGGGTACCGGGGAGCTGTTTTTT
D: TRBD1
J: TRBJ2-2
length: 17
size: few
V: TRBV5-1

CDR3: CASSLAGSDTQYF
DNA: TGTGCCAGCAGCTTAGCGGGTTCGGATACGCAGTATTTT
D: .
J: TRBJ2-3
length: 13
size: few
V: TRBV7-9

CDR3: CSARPPGQGGQPQHF
DNA: TGCAGTGCTCGACCCCCGGGACAGGGAGGTCAGCCCCAGCATTTT
D: TRBD1
J: TRBJ1-5
length: 15
size: .
V: TRBV20-1

CDR3: CASSFSFWDRGYEQYF
DNA: TGTGCCAGCAGCTTCAGTTTCTGGGACAGGGGCTACGAGCAGTACTTC
D: TRBD1
J: TRBJ2-7
length: 16
size: many
V: TRBV7-8

CDR3: CASSKLAPSSYNEQFF
DNA: TGTGCCAGCAGTAAACTAGCTCCGAGCTCCTACAATGAGCAGTTCTTC
D: .
J: TRBJ2-1
length: 16
size: .
V: TRBV7-2

CDR3: CASSEARGGRNSPLHF
DNA: TGTGCCAGCAGTGAAGCTCGGGGAGGACGGAATTCACCCCTCCACTTT
D: .
J: TRBJ1-6
length: 16
size: .
V: TRBV25-1

CDR3: CASSRQEGTYEQYF
DNA: TGCGCCAGCAGCCGGCAGGAAGGGACCTACGAGCAGTACTTC
D: .
J: TRBJ2-7
length: 14
size: .
V: TRBV5-1

CDR3: CTISLGASGGLQETQYF
DNA: TGTACCATCAGTCTTGGGGCTAGCGGGGGTTTGCAAGAGACCCAGTACTTC
D: TRBD2
J: TRBJ2-5
length: 17
size: once
V: TRBV6-4

CDR3: CASRPGLERTGELFF
DNA: TGTGCCAGCAGACCCGGACTAGAGCGTACCGGGGAGCTGTTTTTT
D: TRBD2
J: TRBJ2-2
length: 15
size: .
V: TRBV2